This entry concerns a single T cell receptor beta chain. Grouping used clinical history reported by participants in a survey and questionnaire. Each exposed participant met a COVID-19 case in the 2 weeks preceding study entry. Produced via immunoSEQ multiplex PCR; TCRdb's table is partial and in-frame only. The table records 260,000 or so clones, 83% of them present only once. These data belong to a study of blood T cell repertoires in COVID-19. This CDR3 is built from 15 residues. V lost 0 bases, J lost 2 bases, and 3 bases stayed unmatched. Per germline, CDR1 MNHEY and CDR2 SVGAGI. The chain couples TRBV6-5 to TRBJ2-7, with 8 bases matching TRBD1. The sequence came from a woman in her 40s who had been exposed to COVID-19. The sample consisted of PBMCs or T cells enriched from blood (not recorded which). The CDR3 bases are TGTGCCAGCAGTTACTCGGCAGGGGGCCCCTACGAGCAGTACTTC. It codes for CASSYSAGGPYEQYF.